This T cell receptor (beta chain) comes out of a study of human T cells and chemical hapten exposure. Study information: Upper inner arm skin measuring approximately 2 cm by approximately 2 cm received 2% DPC for sensitization. Slight volume differences across pooled libraries mainly accounted for varying per-sample TCR yields.

Germline CDR1 is MNHEY and CDR2 is SVGAGI. The CDR3 spans 16 residues. The V gene end was trimmed by 0 bases and the J gene end by 1 base; junction bases not matched to a gene: 4. As to time point: pre-sensitization, week 0. As for treatment: therapeutic diphenylcyclopropenone sensitization with weekly scalp DPC. TCRdb itself ran the RACE reads through MiXCR, one entry per CDR3 protein. The profile shows about 260,000 distinct CDR3 sequences, more than 6.5% of them singletons. The receptor was isolated from a woman aged 40 to 50 with alopecia areata. Some clones in this sample may be carry-over from other donors' samples. Sequences were derived from whole blood, sampled in connection with sensitization to the hapten diphenylcyclopropenone (DPC). This chain connects TRBV6-5 to TRBJ2-7; 9 bases fit TRBD1. CDR3 DNA sequence: TGTGCCAGCAGTTACTCGGGACAGGGAAGGTCCTACGAGCAGTACTTC. Amino acid sequence: CASSYSGQGRSYEQYF.